A single sample gave rise to the 24 T cell receptor beta chains below, sequenced in a study of control samples from healthy donors and cancer patients (dated by TCRdb to 2020 to 2022). Library construction relied on the immunoSEQ multiplex PCR assay. TCRdb took this table from immuneACCESS and kept in-frame rearrangements with V and J called. Such tables lack part of the clones; where checked against another copy, unresolved V genes explain under half of the gap, and the rest is unexplained. Counted in this sample were roughly 100,000 clones; under 95% of them appeared once. The leading ten clones occupy over 2% of the sample. Sequenced input: blood. The receptors originated from a woman younger than 35 in good health.

This chain links TRBV19 with TRBJ2-3, with D uncertain. Between the trimmed V and J ends, which lost 6 bases and 4 bases, there was a span of 20 bases. Germline loops: CDR1 LNHDA, CDR2 SQIVND (reference sequence). The CDR3 totals 16 residues. The CDR3, as DNA: TGTGCCAGTAGGCACTATAACGGTGGTTTGCCAGATACGCAGTATTTT. The encoded protein is CASRHYNGGLPDTQYF.

This clone came up once. The chain carries TRBV11-3 and TRBJ2-1; no clear D. Germline assignment: CDR1 SGHNT and CDR2 YENEEA. Trimming shortened V by 2 bases and J by 9 bases, and 11 bases separated the two germline ends. CDR3 length equals 13 residues. The CDR3 sequence is CASSLSAAVEQFF. CDR3 DNA: TGTGCCAGCAGCTTAAGTGCGGCGGTTGAGCAGTTCTTC.

The chain combines TRBV5-4 with TRBJ2-4; 9 bases are a match to TRBD2. This CDR3 has 16 amino acids. Germline V gives CDR1 SGHNT, CDR2 YYREEE (reference sequence). The V segment lost 4 bases and the J segment 1 base; nucleotides outside the gene matches: 6. The CDR3 sequence is CASSPVAGAAKNIQYF. The DNA for the CDR3 is TGTGCCAGCAGCCCCGTAGCGGGAGCGGCCAAAAACATTCAGTACTTC.

The V call is TRBV24-1, the J call TRBJ2-1; 7 positions match TRBD1. This CDR3 is 14 amino acids long. Per germline, CDR1 KGHDR and CDR2 SFDVKD. The V gene end was trimmed by 6 bases and the J gene end by 1 base; junction bases not matched to a gene: 2. Here the CDR3 DNA reads TGTGCCACCAGTCTCAGGGGGTCCTACAATGAGCAGTTCTTC. Translation: CATSLRGSYNEQFF.

The J gene is TRBJ2-5, the V gene TRBV24-1; D is perhaps TRBD1 or TRBD2 (5 bases each). Germline-derived CDR1 and CDR2 are KGHDR and SFDVKD. CDR3 length: 17 amino acids. V lost 4 bases and J lost 3, with 20 bases in between. CDR3 region: CATSESMGVGAKETQYF. DNA for the CDR3: TGTGCCACCAGTGAATCAATGGGGGTGGGCGCCAAAGAGACCCAGTACTTC.

V is TRBV4-1 and J is TRBJ1-1; D ambiguous. Trimming left V 1 base short and J 0 bases short, with 15 bases between. Germline V gives CDR1 MGHRA, CDR2 YSYEKL. The CDR3 is 17 amino acids. For the CDR3, the DNA is TGCGCCAGCAGCCAAGTTATTGTGTCCGAACTGAACACTGAAGCTTTCTTT. Translation: CASSQVIVSELNTEAFF.

The V and J genes are TRBV7-9 and TRBJ1-1; 9 bases align to TRBD1. Trimming took 5 bases from V and 1 from J; bases not matched to a gene: 2. Germline-derived CDR1 and CDR2 are SEHNR and FQNEAQ (reference sequence). The CDR3 runs 14 residues. CDR3 region: CASSPTGGNTEAFF. The CDR3 bases are TGTGCCAGCAGCCCGACAGGGGGGAACACTGAAGCTTTCTTT.

The rearrangement uses TRBV23-1 and TRBJ2-7; D might be TRBD1 or TRBD2, each matching 5 bases. TRBV23-1 qualifies as an ORF whose function is uncertain. The V end lost 1 base, the J end lost 0 bases, and 16 bases lay between the germline ends. CDR3 size: 17 residues. In nucleotides, the CDR3 is TGCGCCAGCAGTCAATACTCCGGGGCCGCGAACTCCTACGAGCAGTACTTC. It translates to CASSQYSGAANSYEQYF.

J is TRBJ2-1 and V is TRBV6-5, with D tentatively TRBD2 (5 bases). This CDR3 comprises 14 residues. Germline V lookup: CDR1 MNHEY, CDR2 SVGAGI. Trimming removed 2 bases at V and 2 bases at J, with 7 bases between. The CDR3 sequence: CASSYDYTYNEQFF. The CDR3 DNA reads as TGTGCCAGCAGTTACGACTACACCTACAATGAGCAGTTCTTC.

This clone was recorded only once. The V call is TRBV5-4, the J call TRBJ1-2, with TRBD1 matching 10 bases. V lost 3 bases to trimming and J lost 4 bases; unmatched junction nucleotides: 3. There are 14 residues in the CDR3. Germline V gene lookup returns CDR1 SGHNT and CDR2 YYREEE (reference sequence). The CDR3, as DNA: TGTGCCAGCAGCTCGACAGGGGGCGGCTATGGCTACACCTTC. It codes for CASSSTGGGYGYTF.

This clone was seen just once. The V gene is TRBV27, the J gene TRBJ1-6; no firm D call. V lost 5 bases and J 2 bases, leaving 10 bases between the germline ends. The CDR3 length is 15 residues. Looked up from germline, CDR1 is MNHEY and CDR2 is SMNVEV (reference sequence). CDR3 loop: CASSPSVAYNSPLHF. In nucleotides, the CDR3 is TGTGCCAGCAGTCCGTCTGTGGCCTATAATTCACCCCTCCACTTT.

The chain recombines TRBV2 with TRBJ1-5; possible D gene TRBD1, 5 bases. Germline V CDR1 and CDR2: SNHLY, FYNNEI. Trimming removed 7 bases at V and 2 bases at J, with 12 bases between. The CDR3 runs 14 residues. CDR3 DNA: TGTGCCAGCAAGGGCAGGGAGGGCAATCAGCCCCAGCATTTT. This sequence encodes CASKGREGNQPQHF.

This rearrangement joins TRBV7-8 to TRBJ2-7, with D unresolved. Trimming left V 0 bases short and J 7 bases short, with 7 bases between. The CDR3 spans 12 residues. Germline CDR1 SGHVS, CDR2 FQNEAQ. For the CDR3, the DNA is TGTGCCAGCAGCTTAGCGGGTATAGAGCAGTACTTC. It specifies CASSLAGIEQYF.

This clone was found once. The V call is TRBV11-3, the J call TRBJ1-4; D possibly corresponds to TRBD1 (6 bases). Germline CDR1 is SGHNT and CDR2 is YENEEA. The CDR3 sequence is 13 residues long. V was trimmed by 6 bases and J by 6 bases, leaving 11 bases between them. The CDR3 DNA reads TGTGCCAGCAGTCGGGACAACGATGAAAAACTGTTTTTT. Protein: CASSRDNDEKLFF.

This chain uses TRBV29-1 with TRBJ1-1; D not resolved. CDR3 size: 12 residues. From germline, CDR1 is SQVTM and CDR2 ANQGSEA. V was shortened by 4 bases and J by 5 bases, with 11 bases between the two germline ends. CDR3 in amino acids: CSVAPGGTEAFF. CDR3 nucleotide sequence: TGCAGCGTTGCCCCCGGAGGTACTGAAGCTTTCTTT. Based on the CDR3 plus reference TRBV29-1 and TRBJ1-1, the full variable domain is SAVISQKPSRDICQRGTSLTIQCQVDSQVTMMFWYRQQPGQSLTLIATANQGSEATYESGFVIDKFPISRPNLTFSTLTVSNMSPEDSSIYLCSVAPGGTEAFFGQGTRLTVV.

This clone was counted between two and nine times. The CDR3 is CASSTVDQNQPQHF. The CDR3 DNA sequence: TGTGCCAGCTCGACAGTGGATCAGAATCAGCCCCAGCATTTT. This chain uses TRBV9 with TRBJ1-5, with D possibly matching TRBD1 (5 bases). The CDR3 consists of 14 residues. Trimming took off 7 bases at V and 4 bases at J, with 15 bases between the two ends. The V gene's germline CDR1 is SGDLS and CDR2 YYNGEE.

V gene TRBV5-1 combines with J gene TRBJ1-4; 7 bases align to TRBD1. J gave up 5 bases and V 4 bases, and 5 bases lay outside the gene matches. The CDR3 spans 14 residues. CDR1 is SGHRS and CDR2 is YFSETQ in the germline V gene. DNA of the CDR3: TGCGCCAGCAGCAAGGGACAGAAGAATGAAAAACTGTTTTTT. It translates to CASSKGQKNEKLFF.

The chain joins TRBV6-5 to TRBJ2-1; possibly TRBD2 for D (6 bases). The V end lost 3 bases, the J end lost 9 bases, and 21 bases lay between the germline ends. Germline values: CDR1 MNHEY, CDR2 SVGAGI. The CDR3 has 16 residues. CDR3 region: CASSYRVAAYTIEQFF. The DNA for the CDR3 is TGTGCCAGCAGTTATAGAGTAGCGGCTTATACAATTGAGCAGTTCTTC.

The CDR3 protein is CASSATRPNSPLHF. Written as DNA, the CDR3 is TGTGCCAGCAGTGCAACTAGGCCCAATTCACCCCTCCACTTT. The rearrangement joins TRBV27 to TRBJ1-6; D remains unclear. Germline values: CDR1 MNHEY, CDR2 SMNVEV (reference sequence). CDR3 length: 14 residues. Trimming stripped 5 bases from V and 7 bases from J, with 12 bases between.

CDR3 region: CSLPRRTGLFF. The CDR3 DNA is TGCAGCCTCCCGCGTAGAACGGGACTGTTCTTC. The V call is TRBV20-1, the J call TRBJ2-1; perhaps TRBD2 as D (6 bases). CDR3 size: 11 residues. CDR1 is DFQATT and CDR2 is SNEGSKA in the germline V gene (reference sequence).

The chain has TRBV5-4 and TRBJ1-6, with a weak D call TRBD1 (5 bases). CDR3 length equals 14 residues. V lost 1 base and J lost 7, with 9 bases in between. Germline loops: CDR1 SGHNT, CDR2 YYREEE (reference sequence). The DNA for the CDR3 is TGTGCCAGCAGCTTGACAGGAGGCAATTCACCCCTCCACTTT. This sequence encodes CASSLTGGNSPLHF.

The chain carries TRBV12-3 or TRBV12-4 and TRBJ2-7; 7 bases are a match to TRBD2. With 4 bases clipped from V and 7 bases from J, the junction kept 1 base outside the gene matches. The CDR3 spans 11 residues. CDR3 nucleotide sequence: TGTGCCAGCAGTTGGGGAGGGGAGCAGTACTTC. This encodes CASSWGGEQYF.

The CDR3 here is CASRSNYRNTGELFF. In DNA, the CDR3 is TGTGCAAGTCGCAGCAACTACAGGAACACCGGGGAGCTGTTTTTT. The rearrangement joins TRBV12-2 to TRBJ2-2. TRBV12-2 has pseudogene status. CDR3 length: 15 amino acids.

V and J are TRBV18 and TRBJ2-5; 11 bases align to TRBD2. The CDR3 covers 16 residues. Losses at the gene ends were 6 bases for V and 5 bases for J; bases not matched to a gene: 11. Germline V lookup: CDR1 KGHSH, CDR2 LQKENI. The chain's CDR3 is CASSPSGRRQGETQYF. DNA of the CDR3: TGTGCCAGCTCCCCTAGCGGGAGGAGACAAGGGGAGACCCAGTACTTC.